This entry describes one T cell receptor (beta chain). Trimming left V 3 bases short and J 5 bases short, with 10 bases between. This CDR3 is 14 amino acids long. CDR1 and CDR2 from the germline V gene are MRHNA and SNTAGT. This entry belongs to a study of blood T cell repertoires in COVID-19. At the level of the study: Samples taken during acute and convalescent COVID-19 were collected in the United States, Italy and Spain. Sources were T cells, B-cell-depleted T cells, or PBMCs; the material itself was cDNA or gDNA.

Measured with immunoSEQ multiplex PCR; TCRdb has only the in-frame clones, and not every one. The sample carries roughly 230,000 clones, 85% recorded once. The receptor was derived from a woman aged 55 to 70 with active or convalescent COVID-19. The chain couples TRBV6-4 to TRBJ2-2, with no clear D. What was sequenced was peripheral blood. CDR3 in amino acids: CASSESSLTGELFF. For the CDR3, the DNA is TGTGCCAGCAGTGAATCCAGTCTTACCGGGGAGCTGTTTTTT.